Listed here are 12 T cell receptor beta chains from one sample, sequenced in a study of T cells after yellow fever vaccination. MiXCR, run by TCRdb on the 5' RACE reads, gives a single entry per CDR3 protein. The profile covers around 230,000 distinct CDR3 sequences, with approximately 6.7% appearing a single time and more than 0.85% taken by the ten largest. The sequences come from CD4+ T cells sorted from PBMCs, collected on the day of the yellow fever booster vaccination. The receptors derive from a man aged 25-40 years who received the YFV17D yellow fever vaccine.

With regard to this clonotype: This may come from a read error, since a much larger clone is one base off. CDR3 sequence: CSGGQGKQPQHF. The CDR3 DNA reads TGCAGTGGGGGACAGGGTAAGCAGCCCCAGCATTTT. J is TRBJ1-5 and V is TRBV20-1; 9 bases are a match to TRBD1. The V gene end was trimmed by 7 bases and the J gene end by 7 bases; junction bases not matched to a gene: 5. Germline CDR1 is DFQATT and CDR2 is SNEGSKA (reference sequence). The length of the CDR3 is 12 residues.

The sample holds many counts of this clonotype. The chain links TRBV12-3 or TRBV12-4 to TRBJ1-2; D unresolved. The CDR3 runs to 13 residues. The germline V and J ends were trimmed by 5 bases and 3 bases, with 10 bases remaining between them. CDR3 bases: TGTGCCAGCAGTCCTGCTTCCGACTATGGCTACACCTTC. It codes for CASSPASDYGYTF.

This chain links TRBV6-2 or TRBV6-3 with TRBJ2-7; D gene ambiguous. Trimming removed 4 bases at V and 4 bases at J, with 8 bases between. There are 12 residues in the CDR3. Looked up from germline, CDR1 is MNHEY and CDR2 is SVGEGT. CDR3 in amino acids: CASSLGEYEQYF. In DNA form, the CDR3 reads TGTGCCAGCAGTTTAGGAGAATACGAGCAGTACTTC.

This clonotype was seen a handful of times. The chain joins TRBV21-1 to TRBJ2-7; the table's D call, TRBD1, was not checked against the DNA. TRBV21-1 is an annotated pseudogene. The CDR3 spans 15 residues. CDR3 DNA sequence: TGTGCCAGCATGGGGGGCCGACACCCCTCCTACGAGCAGTACTTC. Its protein product is CASMGGRHPSYEQYF.

Ten or more counts support this clonotype. The chain uses TRBV6-5 and TRBJ1-4, with D unresolved. The CDR3 loop spans 14 amino acids. CDR1 is MNHEY, CDR2 SVGAGI, per germline. Trimming removed 6 bases at V and 2 bases at J, with 10 bases between. CDR3 coding DNA: TGTGCCAGCAGCCCCTCTTTGACTAATGAAAAACTGTTTTTT. Protein sequence: CASSPSLTNEKLFF.

The V and J genes are TRBV6-2 or TRBV6-3 and TRBJ2-2; TRBD2 might be the D (6 bases). The CDR3 sequence is 12 residues long. Germline V CDR1 and CDR2: MNHEY, SVGEGT. V was clipped by 7 bases and J by 6 bases, with 9 bases between them. DNA for the CDR3: TGTGCCAGCAACCGACTAGCCGGGGAGCTGTTTTTT. Amino acid sequence: CASNRLAGELFF.

This clonotype came up many times. The chain uses TRBV28 and TRBJ1-1; 7 bases align to TRBD1. The ends lost 1 base at V and 8 bases at J; junction bases unmatched: 1. The germline V gene has CDR1 MDHEN and CDR2 SYDVKM. The length of the CDR3 is 12 residues. CDR3 protein: CASSLLTGEAFF. CDR3 bases: TGTGCCAGCAGTTTATTGACAGGGGAAGCTTTCTTT.

This clonotype was counted only a few times. The rearrangement uses TRBV28 and TRBJ1-5; D call uncertain. CDR1 MDHEN and CDR2 SYDVKM come from the germline V gene. With 7 bases removed from V and 2 bases from J, the gap between germline ends came to 6 bases. This CDR3 contains 12 residues. Written as DNA, the CDR3 is TGTGCCAGCAAAATCGGCAATCAGCCCCAGCATTTT. Translation: CASKIGNQPQHF.

In this sample, this clonotype turned up a few times. The rearrangement links TRBV19 to TRBJ1-5; D unclear. CDR1 and CDR2 from the germline V gene are LNHDA and SQIVND (reference sequence). Trimming removed 7 bases at V and 3 bases at J, with 10 bases between. CDR3 length: 13 residues. The CDR3 nucleotides read TGTGCCAGTAATGGAGGAACCAATCAGCCCCAGCATTTT. Its translation: CASNGGTNQPQHF.

This clonotype came up a few times. This rearrangement joins TRBV5-1 to TRBJ2-1; tentatively, D is TRBD2 (6 bases). This CDR3 spans 15 amino acids. Trimming removed 4 bases from V and 6 bases from J, with 17 bases in between. Germline V gene lookup returns CDR1 SGHRS and CDR2 YFSETQ. This CDR3 is CASSPPTSSPNEQFF. The CDR3 coding sequence is TGCGCCAGCAGCCCCCCGACTAGTTCCCCCAATGAGCAGTTCTTC.

The sample holds a few counts of this clonotype. The gene calls are TRBV29-1 and TRBJ2-3, with D unclear. Looked up from germline, CDR1 is SQVTM and CDR2 is ANQGSEA. The length of the CDR3 is 13 residues. Trimming took off 7 bases at V and 2 bases at J, with 13 bases between the two ends. DNA for the CDR3: TGCAGCGGCCTGACGCGGAACACAGATACGCAGTATTTT. This sequence encodes CSGLTRNTDTQYF.

The gene calls are TRBV9 and TRBJ2-1; TRBD1 aligns across 7 bases. This CDR3 contains 18 residues. CDR1 is SGDLS and CDR2 is YYNGEE in the germline V gene. The V and J ends lost 3 bases and 0 bases, in that order; junction bases with no gene match: 12. CDR3 DNA sequence: TGTGCCAGCAGCGCCCCAGGGGGATCTATGTTCTCCTACAATGAGCAGTTCTTC. This sequence encodes CASSAPGGSMFSYNEQFF.